These 13 T cell receptor beta chains came from one sample sequenced in a study of cytomegalovirus exposure and HLA in healthy donors (dated by TCRdb to about 2017). Libraries were prepared through the immunoSEQ multiplex PCR assay. The table was pulled from immuneACCESS by TCRdb, which kept in-frame rearrangements only. Such tables lose some clones; where checked, under half of the loss comes from unresolved V genes, and the rest has no known cause. This sample has 150,000 to 250,000 clones in its table, and around 84% of those were observed once. 13% of the sample lies in the top ten. Sequences were obtained from PBMCs. The origin of the receptors is a woman aged 25-40 years in good health and CMV-seropositive.

This clone was seen more than once but under ten times. V is TRBV7-2 and J is TRBJ2-7; 11 bases match TRBD2. Germline V CDR1 and CDR2: SGHTA, FQGNSA. This CDR3 spans 15 amino acids. V lost 1 base to trimming and J lost 7 bases; unmatched junction nucleotides: 6. This chain's CDR3 is CASSLGLAGGGEQYF. The CDR3 DNA follows: TGTGCCAGCAGCTTAGGATTAGCGGGAGGGGGGGAGCAGTACTTC.

The J gene is TRBJ2-1, the V gene TRBV5-4, with 13 bases aligning to TRBD2. The CDR3 sequence is 16 residues long. The ends lost 3 bases at V and 5 bases at J; junction bases unmatched: 5. Germline-derived CDR1 and CDR2 are SGHNT and YYREEE (reference sequence). Written as DNA, the CDR3 is TGTGCCAGCAGCTCCTACGGACTAGCGGGGGACAATGAGCAGTTCTTC. Translation: CASSSYGLAGDNEQFF.

This chain joins TRBV5-1 and TRBJ2-5; D remains ambiguous. The CDR3 is 13 amino acids. Germline V lookup: CDR1 SGHRS, CDR2 YFSETQ. V was cut by 3 bases and J by 2 bases, with 8 bases left in between. The CDR3 DNA reads as TGCGCCAGCAGCTCAACTTATCAAGAGACCCAGTACTTC. It yields the protein CASSSTYQETQYF.

At least ten counts were recorded for this clone. CDR3 region: CASRGDSVNQPQHF. Written as DNA, the CDR3 is TGTGCCAGCAGGGGGGACAGCGTCAATCAGCCCCAGCATTTT. The chain carries TRBV2 and TRBJ1-5, with 7 nucleotides matching TRBD1. V lost 6 bases to trimming and J lost 3 bases; unmatched junction nucleotides: 5. CDR1 SNHLY and CDR2 FYNNEI come from the germline V gene. The CDR3 has 14 amino acids.

The count of this clone is one. V usage is TRBV4-2 and J usage is TRBJ2-1; TRBD2 matches at 8 bases. The CDR3 has 17 amino acids. V shed 2 bases, J shed 0 bases, and the junction held 6 bases outside the gene matches. Germline CDR1 reads LGHNA; CDR2 reads YNFKEQ. CDR3 coding DNA: TGTGCCAGCAGCCAAAGCCCCAGCGGGAGCTCCTACAATGAGCAGTTCTTC. Translated, it gives CASSQSPSGSSYNEQFF.

This clone showed up just once. The chain employs TRBV2 and TRBJ1-5, with D possibly being TRBD1 (6 bases). Trimming took off 9 bases at V and 4 bases at J, with 13 bases between the two ends. This CDR3 is built from 13 residues. Germline assignment: CDR1 SNHLY and CDR2 FYNNEI. CDR3 sequence: CASDLGANQPQHF. The CDR3 DNA reads as TGTGCCAGTGATTTGGGGGCGAATCAGCCCCAGCATTTT.

This chain links TRBV9 with TRBJ1-1; D is unclear. Trimming removed 4 bases from V and 4 bases from J, with 17 bases in between. Germline CDR1 and CDR2: SGDLS and YYNGEE. The CDR3 is 15 amino acids. The CDR3 DNA reads TGTGCCAGCAGCTCCCTTTCGGGTTCGGCCACTGAAGCTTTCTTT. It codes for CASSSLSGSATEAFF.

This rearrangement joins TRBV27 to TRBJ1-1; 10 positions match TRBD1. After removal of 8 bases from V and 2 bases from J, the junction contained 2 bases not matched to a gene. This CDR3 region has 13 residues. CDR1 and CDR2 from the germline V gene are MNHEY and SMNVEV (reference sequence). The CDR3 region is CASRDRGNTEAFF. CDR3 nucleotides: TGTGCCAGCCGGGACAGGGGAAACACTGAAGCTTTCTTT.

The chain uses TRBV20-1 and TRBJ1-1; D call uncertain. CDR1 and CDR2 (germline): DFQATT, SNEGSKA (reference sequence). CDR3 size: 11 residues. V was pared by 6 bases and J by 5 bases, with 10 bases between. Here the CDR3 reads CSAHGGTEAFF. The DNA of the CDR3 is TGCAGTGCCCACGGAGGGACTGAAGCTTTCTTT.

This chain links TRBV6-4 with TRBJ2-1, with 10 bases fitting TRBD2. The CDR3 is 16 amino acids. Losses at the gene ends were 2 bases for V and 5 bases for J; bases not matched to a gene: 6. Germline CDR1 reads MRHNA; CDR2 reads SNTAGT. The CDR3 reads CASSDGLAANHNEQFF. CDR3 coding DNA: TGTGCCAGCAGTGACGGACTAGCGGCAAACCACAATGAGCAGTTCTTC.

The rearrangement links TRBV28 to TRBJ2-7, with 8 bases identical to TRBD2. Germline V CDR1 and CDR2: MDHEN, SYDVKM. J lost 4 bases, V lost 7 bases, and 12 bases had no gene match. The CDR3 consists of 15 residues. This chain's CDR3 is CASIPGGGTRYEQYF. CDR3 nucleotides: TGTGCCAGCATCCCGGGAGGGGGGACAAGATACGAGCAGTACTTC.

This clone was recorded once. This chain uses TRBV5-8 with TRBJ1-5; D is unclear. This CDR3 has 14 amino acids. The V and J ends lost 2 bases and 2 bases respectively, with 8 bases between them. Germline V gene data show CDR1 as SGHTS and CDR2 as YDEGEE. CDR3 loop: CASSFGSGNQPQHF. The CDR3 nucleotides read TGTGCCAGCAGCTTTGGTAGCGGCAATCAGCCCCAGCATTTT.

This clone was seen only a few times. The V gene is TRBV5-4, the J gene TRBJ1-2, with no clear D. Germline-derived CDR1 and CDR2 are SGHNT and YYREEE (reference sequence). V gave up 0 bases and J gave up 7 bases, with 10 bases separating them. The CDR3 is 13 amino acids. The CDR3: CASSLAGIAGYTF. The CDR3 DNA is TGTGCCAGCAGCTTGGCGGGGATCGCTGGCTACACCTTC.